What follows is one TCR beta chain and its context. The same CDR3 is also encoded by other DNA sequences in this sample. The entry originates in a study of blood T cell repertoires in COVID-19. Study-wide context: Samples came from the United States, Italy and Spain, spanning acute and convalescent COVID-19.

Original analysis: It was from reference gene primer amplification that nucleated cell counts were estimated. Sequencing was performed with immunoSEQ multiplex PCR; in TCRdb, only in-frame clones are kept and a portion is missing. V and J calls and clone size are those listed in that table; D and trimming were worked out from the DNA. The repertoire consists of roughly 380,000 clones, with 75% to 90% occurring once and the leading ten covering under 2%. Germline values: CDR1 SGHRS, CDR2 YFSETQ. The CDR3 covers 14 residues. V shed 4 bases, J shed 4 bases, and the junction held 3 bases outside the gene matches. Seattle researchers signed up patients amid active infection and tracked them longitudinally.

Input material: peripheral blood. This receptor was obtained from a woman in her forties with COVID-19, enrolled during active disease. The chain links TRBV5-1 to TRBJ1-5; 9 bases match TRBD1. The CDR3 here is CASSPGQGNQPQHF. The CDR3 DNA sequence: TGCGCCAGCAGCCCAGGACAGGGGAATCAGCCCCAGCATTTT.